This record concerns one TCR beta chain sequence. Its antigen is not known. This sample was taken from a study of metastatic and nonmetastatic thyroid tumors. About the study: Both malignant and benign thyroid patients supplied peripheral blood and tumor or nodule tissue samples, across which the repertoires of these patients were then compared.

Germline CDR1 and CDR2: DFQATT and SNEGSKA (reference sequence). The CDR3 is 15 amino acids. V lost 2 bases to trimming and J lost 4 bases; unmatched junction nucleotides: 9. Authors' data handling: Between-group CDR3 differences, defined by clinicopathological status, yielded a distant-metastasis classifier for papillary thyroid cancer. TCRdb re-clonotyped the PCR reads via MiXCR. TCRdb's processing, not the study's, gives the V and J calls here. This table has about 36,000 clones, roughly 20% appearing once. Study-wide results and limits: Within blood and tumor, benign nodules reportedly had significantly lower TCR beta diversity than malignant thyroid tumors did.

No patient received treatment before thyroid surgery. Sequenced input: blood. The V and J genes are TRBV20-1 and TRBJ2-7; 9 bases map to TRBD1. The receptor was isolated from a female donor with papillary thyroid cancer or a benign thyroid nodule (not recorded which). Some clones in this sample may be carry-over from other donors' samples. The CDR3: CSARHRDRVLYEQYF. Here the CDR3 DNA reads TGCAGTGCTAGACACCGGGACAGGGTATTGTACGAGCAGTACTTC.